Listed below are T cell receptor beta chains from one sample, sequenced in a study of CD8 T cells in ankylosing spondylitis. TCRdb passed the 5' RACE reads through MiXCR, listing each CDR3 protein once. The data contain 200,000 to 300,000 distinct CDR3 sequences, less than 10% of them seen just once; the ten biggest clones take up around 6.8%. Specimen: blood, either unsorted or a sorted T cell fraction (not recorded which). These receptor sequences come from a male donor with ankylosing spondylitis or in good health (not recorded which). Each CDR3 is given with its conserved first and last residue. Fields, in order: D gene, clone size, J gene, V gene, CDR3 DNA, CDR3 protein. The D gene is left open where the match is weak. Not all rows give a size; the values are once, few, many and, for expanded clones, a class.

D gene: -; clone size: -; J gene: TRBJ1-2; V gene: TRBV5-5; CDR3 DNA: TGTGCCAGCAGTCCCTGGGCGTATGGCTACACCTTC; CDR3 protein: CASSPWAYGYTF
D gene: -; clone size: many; J gene: TRBJ2-4; V gene: TRBV7-9; CDR3 DNA: TGTGCCAGCAGCTTGGAAGTCGGGGTTGGACAGAAAAACATTCAGTACTTC; CDR3 protein: CASSLEVGVGQKNIQYF
D gene: TRBD2; clone size: -; J gene: TRBJ2-7; V gene: TRBV29-1; CDR3 DNA: TGCAGCGCCCTAGCGGGGAGCTCCTACGAGCAGTACTTC; CDR3 protein: CSALAGSSYEQYF
D gene: -; clone size: many; J gene: TRBJ1-5; V gene: TRBV27; CDR3 DNA: TGTGCCAGCAGTTTATCAGGGCATCAGCCCCAGCATTTT; CDR3 protein: CASSLSGHQPQHF
D gene: TRBD1; clone size: -; J gene: TRBJ1-1; V gene: TRBV20-1; CDR3 DNA: TGCAGTGCTAGTTGGGACAGAGAAGCTTTCTTT; CDR3 protein: CSASWDREAFF
D gene: -; clone size: many; J gene: TRBJ1-1; V gene: TRBV5-1; CDR3 DNA: TGCGCCAGCAGTTCGGGACGTCTGGGGGACCCTGAAGCTTTCTTT; CDR3 protein: CASSSGRLGDPEAFF
D gene: -; clone size: many; J gene: TRBJ2-7; V gene: TRBV6-2/TRBV6-3; CDR3 DNA: TGTGCCAGCAGTTACTCCGTGGGAGCGGAAAGCTCCTACGAGCAGTACTTC; CDR3 protein: CASSYSVGAESSYEQYF
D gene: -; clone size: many; J gene: TRBJ1-2; V gene: TRBV10-3; CDR3 DNA: TGTGCCATCAGTGGGGGTTTTGTTGACTACACCTTC; CDR3 protein: CAISGGFVDYTF
D gene: -; clone size: many; J gene: TRBJ2-2; V gene: TRBV18; CDR3 DNA: TGTGCCAGCTCACCAAAGGACACCGGGGAGCTGTTTTTT; CDR3 protein: CASSPKDTGELFF
D gene: TRBD1; clone size: -; J gene: TRBJ1-1; V gene: TRBV29-1; CDR3 DNA: TGCAGCGTCGGGACAGGCCTGACCCGGAACACTGAAGCTTTCTTT; CDR3 protein: CSVGTGLTRNTEAFF
D gene: -; clone size: many; J gene: TRBJ1-5; V gene: TRBV19; CDR3 DNA: TGTGCCAGTAGTGGACTGCTTAGCAATCAGCCCCAGCATTTT; CDR3 protein: CASSGLLSNQPQHF
D gene: -; clone size: many; J gene: TRBJ2-3; V gene: TRBV28; CDR3 DNA: TGTGCCAGCAGTGTTCGTGGAGATACGCAGTATTTT; CDR3 protein: CASSVRGDTQYF
D gene: -; clone size: -; J gene: TRBJ2-1; V gene: TRBV7-2; CDR3 DNA: TGTGCCAGCAGCTACCGACAGGGACTCTCCTACAATGAGCAGTTCTTC; CDR3 protein: CASSYRQGLSYNEQFF
D gene: -; clone size: few; J gene: TRBJ1-1; V gene: TRBV27; CDR3 DNA: TGTGCCAGCAGTTTATGGGGGACCGATTTCACTGAAGCTTTCTTT; CDR3 protein: CASSLWGTDFTEAFF
D gene: -; clone size: -; J gene: TRBJ1-5; V gene: TRBV19; CDR3 DNA: TGTGCCAGTAGTAAACAGAATTATCAGCCCCAGCATTTT; CDR3 protein: CASSKQNYQPQHF
D gene: -; clone size: many; J gene: TRBJ2-1; V gene: TRBV7-2; CDR3 DNA: TGTGCCAGCAGCTTATGGGGACACAATGAGCAGTTCTTC; CDR3 protein: CASSLWGHNEQFF
D gene: -; clone size: many; J gene: TRBJ2-2; V gene: TRBV19; CDR3 DNA: TGTGCCAGTAGTATAGACAGGGCTAACACCGGGGAGCTGTTTTTT; CDR3 protein: CASSIDRANTGELFF
D gene: -; clone size: many; J gene: TRBJ1-1; V gene: TRBV24-1; CDR3 DNA: TGTGCCACCAGTGGTGGGAACACTGAAGCTTTCTTT; CDR3 protein: CATSGGNTEAFF
D gene: TRBD1; clone size: many; J gene: TRBJ1-4; V gene: TRBV29-1; CDR3 DNA: TGCAGCGTTGAGGGGACAGGGGTTAATGAAAAACTGTTTTTT; CDR3 protein: CSVEGTGVNEKLFF
D gene: -; clone size: many; J gene: TRBJ1-4; V gene: TRBV5-1; CDR3 DNA: TGCGCCAGCAGCGTGTCAGGGACTAATGAAAAACTGTTTTTT; CDR3 protein: CASSVSGTNEKLFF
D gene: -; clone size: many; J gene: TRBJ1-2; V gene: TRBV14; CDR3 DNA: TGTGCCAGCAGCCAAGCCAATTTCGGCTACACCTTC; CDR3 protein: CASSQANFGYTF
D gene: TRBD2; clone size: many; J gene: TRBJ2-5; V gene: TRBV29-1; CDR3 DNA: TGCAGCGTTGAAGCGGAGACTAGCGGGAGATCAGAGACCCAGTACTTC; CDR3 protein: CSVEAETSGRSETQYF
D gene: TRBD1; clone size: many; J gene: TRBJ2-3; V gene: TRBV5-6; CDR3 DNA: TGTGCCAGCAGCTTGACGGGACAGGGGGGGATAGATACGCAGTATTTT; CDR3 protein: CASSLTGQGGIDTQYF
D gene: -; clone size: many; J gene: TRBJ1-2; V gene: TRBV7-8; CDR3 DNA: TGTGCCAGCAGCGCACCGACAGCGAACTATGGCTACACCTTC; CDR3 protein: CASSAPTANYGYTF
D gene: TRBD2; clone size: many; J gene: TRBJ2-2; V gene: TRBV4-2; CDR3 DNA: TGTGCCAGCAGCCAAGATCAAAGCGGGAGAGGGGAGCTGTTTTTT; CDR3 protein: CASSQDQSGRGELFF
D gene: TRBD1; clone size: many; J gene: TRBJ2-5; V gene: TRBV5-1; CDR3 DNA: TGCGCCAGCAGCTCCACAGGGGATGCGACCCAGTACTTC; CDR3 protein: CASSSTGDATQYF
D gene: TRBD1; clone size: many; J gene: TRBJ1-1; V gene: TRBV12-3/TRBV12-4; CDR3 DNA: TGTGCCAGCAGTTTACTCGGGACAGCTAACACTGAAGCTTTCTTT; CDR3 protein: CASSLLGTANTEAFF
D gene: -; clone size: many; J gene: TRBJ2-3; V gene: TRBV20-1; CDR3 DNA: TGCAGTGCTAGCACGGGCGGCACAGATACGCAGTATTTT; CDR3 protein: CSASTGGTDTQYF
D gene: TRBD2; clone size: many; J gene: TRBJ2-3; V gene: TRBV7-3; CDR3 DNA: TGTGCCAGCAGCTTAGCGGGAGTTGGCACAGATACGCAGTATTTT; CDR3 protein: CASSLAGVGTDTQYF
D gene: -; clone size: many; J gene: TRBJ1-1; V gene: TRBV5-1; CDR3 DNA: TGCGCCAGCAGCTGGCAAAAGGGGAGGGGAGCGTACACTGAAGCTTTCTTT; CDR3 protein: CASSWQKGRGAYTEAFF
D gene: -; clone size: many; J gene: TRBJ1-1; V gene: TRBV12-3/TRBV12-4; CDR3 DNA: TGTGCCAGCACCATAGGACCTGCCGAAGCTTTCTTT; CDR3 protein: CASTIGPAEAFF
D gene: -; clone size: -; J gene: TRBJ2-4; V gene: TRBV29-1; CDR3 DNA: TGCAGCGTTGACGTTAGGGGGCGGGGAGCCAAAAACATTCAGTACTTC; CDR3 protein: CSVDVRGRGAKNIQYF
D gene: -; clone size: many; J gene: TRBJ1-5; V gene: TRBV20-1; CDR3 DNA: TGCAGTGCTAGGTATAGGAGGGGTCAGCCCCAGCATTTT; CDR3 protein: CSARYRRGQPQHF
D gene: -; clone size: -; J gene: TRBJ2-6; V gene: TRBV4-1; CDR3 DNA: TGCGCCAGCAGCCAAGGACGATTGGGGAACGTCCTGACTTTC; CDR3 protein: CASSQGRLGNVLTF
D gene: -; clone size: many; J gene: TRBJ1-4; V gene: TRBV6-1; CDR3 DNA: TGTGCCAGCAAACTTAGGGGGGCCGCTAATGAAAAACTGTTTTTT; CDR3 protein: CASKLRGAANEKLFF
D gene: -; clone size: many; J gene: TRBJ2-1; V gene: TRBV27; CDR3 DNA: TGTGCCAGCAGCCCCAGGGTTGGATCCTACAATGAGCAGTTCTTC; CDR3 protein: CASSPRVGSYNEQFF
D gene: TRBD2; clone size: few; J gene: TRBJ2-7; V gene: TRBV7-6; CDR3 DNA: TGTGCCAGCAGCTTAGCTGCTAGCGGACGACCCTACGAGCAGTACTTC; CDR3 protein: CASSLAASGRPYEQYF
D gene: -; clone size: many; J gene: TRBJ2-7; V gene: TRBV5-1; CDR3 DNA: TGCGCCAGCGGAATTAACCCGGACGTCGGGTACGCGCAGTACTTC; CDR3 protein: CASGINPDVGYAQYF
D gene: -; clone size: many; J gene: TRBJ2-5; V gene: TRBV5-1; CDR3 DNA: TGCGCCAGCAGCTTGCGGGGAGAGGAGACCCAGTACTTC; CDR3 protein: CASSLRGEETQYF
D gene: -; clone size: few; J gene: TRBJ2-7; V gene: TRBV5-1; CDR3 DNA: TGCGCCAGCAGCTTACAGGGTGACGAGCAGTACTTC; CDR3 protein: CASSLQGDEQYF
D gene: -; clone size: many; J gene: TRBJ2-4; V gene: TRBV12-3/TRBV12-4; CDR3 DNA: TGTGCCAGCAGTTGGAAGGGTCGGGAACTAGCCAAAAACATTCAGTACTTC; CDR3 protein: CASSWKGRELAKNIQYF
D gene: -; clone size: many; J gene: TRBJ1-4; V gene: TRBV4-3; CDR3 DNA: TGCGCCAGCAGCCCCTCCCATACCCGAGCAACTAATGAAAAACTGTTTTTT; CDR3 protein: CASSPSHTRATNEKLFF
D gene: -; clone size: few; J gene: TRBJ1-2; V gene: TRBV6-2/TRBV6-3; CDR3 DNA: TGTGCCAGCAGTTCCCCGCGACAACTCTACTATGGCTACACCTTC; CDR3 protein: CASSSPRQLYYGYTF
D gene: -; clone size: many; J gene: TRBJ1-2; V gene: TRBV7-2; CDR3 DNA: TGTGCCAGCAGCTTAGACGGGGGGCGCGACGGCTACACCTTC; CDR3 protein: CASSLDGGRDGYTF
D gene: -; clone size: many; J gene: TRBJ1-4; V gene: TRBV20-1; CDR3 DNA: TGCAGCGGAGGGGGGGAAGGGGAAAAACTGTTTTTT; CDR3 protein: CSGGGEGEKLFF
D gene: TRBD2; clone size: many; J gene: TRBJ2-5; V gene: TRBV7-2; CDR3 DNA: TGTGCCAGCAGCTTAGGTCCTAGCGGGACGGGGGAGACCCAGTACTTC; CDR3 protein: CASSLGPSGTGETQYF
D gene: -; clone size: -; J gene: TRBJ1-2; V gene: TRBV20-1; CDR3 DNA: TGCAGTGCTAGAGTGCCCAGCTCTAACTATGGCTACACCTTC; CDR3 protein: CSARVPSSNYGYTF
D gene: TRBD2; clone size: -; J gene: TRBJ2-2; V gene: TRBV7-9; CDR3 DNA: TGTGCCAGCAGGCGTAGCGGGAGTGGGACCGGGGAGCTGTTTTTT; CDR3 protein: CASRRSGSGTGELFF
D gene: -; clone size: many; J gene: TRBJ2-7; V gene: TRBV5-1; CDR3 DNA: TGCGCCAGCGGACTCGGGGACATCGACTACGAGCAGTACTTC; CDR3 protein: CASGLGDIDYEQYF
D gene: TRBD1; clone size: many; J gene: TRBJ1-5; V gene: TRBV10-3; CDR3 DNA: TGTGCCATCAGTGAATCACAGGGGAATCAGCCCCAGCATTTT; CDR3 protein: CAISESQGNQPQHF
D gene: TRBD2; clone size: -; J gene: TRBJ2-3; V gene: TRBV7-2; CDR3 DNA: TGTGCCAGCAGCGCCGGGACTAGCGGGGGTGGTACGCAGTATTTT; CDR3 protein: CASSAGTSGGGTQYF
D gene: -; clone size: many; J gene: TRBJ1-5; V gene: TRBV11-2; CDR3 DNA: TGTGCCAGCAGCTTAGATCGACAGATAGGTCAGCCCCAGCATTTT; CDR3 protein: CASSLDRQIGQPQHF